These T cell receptor beta chains were read from a single sample in a study of blood T cells in healthy people across ages. One entry per CDR3 protein, called by TCRdb with MiXCR from the 5' RACE reads. The sample holds roughly 1.9 million distinct CDR3 sequences; 30% to 40% are singletons and the top ten take around 23%. Material: blood. All receptors come from a human donor in good health. The conserved cysteine and the conserved F or W are not part of the CDR3 here. Each record gives: J gene, V gene, CDR3 length, CDR3 protein.

J: TRBJ2-1
V: TRBV7-9
length: 18
CDR3: ASRVPPRSELAGGLNEQF

J: TRBJ2-1
V: TRBV20-1
length: 13
CDR3: SALPGLSGYNEQF

J: TRBJ2-3
V: TRBV7-2
length: 11
CDR3: ASSLVSTDTRY

J: TRBJ1-1
V: TRBV29-1
length: 11
CDR3: SVRGTFNTEAF

J: TRBJ2-3
V: TRBV6-5
length: 11
CDR3: ASRPSGEDTQY

J: TRBJ2-2
V: TRBV5-6
length: 10
CDR3: ASSHSTGELF

J: TRBJ2-2
V: TRBV10-3
length: 14
CDR3: AIRAPGQANTGELF

J: TRBJ2-6
V: TRBV2
length: 17
CDR3: ASSDRSTATLSGANVLT

J: TRBJ2-3
V: TRBV7-2
length: 15
CDR3: ASSSRGVGGNTDTQY

J: TRBJ2-1
V: TRBV20-1
length: 9
CDR3: SAARSNEQF

J: TRBJ2-7
V: TRBV7-2
length: 12
CDR3: ASKPLGRIYEQY

J: TRBJ2-1
V: TRBV7-2
length: 12
CDR3: ASSPPGGVGEQF

J: TRBJ1-2
V: TRBV5-1
length: 14
CDR3: ASSSSTPGQGYGYT

J: TRBJ1-1
V: TRBV11-1
length: 12
CDR3: ASSWNEGGTEAF

J: TRBJ2-5
V: TRBV11-3
length: 14
CDR3: ASSLEDRVYQETQY

J: TRBJ1-5
V: TRBV24-1
length: 12
CDR3: ATSPRGTNQPQH